Below, 21 T cell receptor beta chains from the same sample are listed, as sequenced in a study of cytomegalovirus exposure and HLA in healthy donors. The PCR was carried out with 60 Vbeta primers and 13 Jbeta primers. Sequencing was performed with immunoSEQ multiplex PCR; in TCRdb, only in-frame clones are kept and a portion is missing. This table has around 140,000 clones, approximately 82% appearing once. The sample taken for sequencing was PBMCs. These receptors were obtained from a woman aged 55-69 years in good health and CMV-seropositive.

This clone was detected only once. The rearrangement joins TRBV29-1 to TRBJ1-1, with D unclear. The ends were cut back, 1 base at V and 5 bases at J, with 8 bases in the middle. CDR3 length equals 12 residues. Germline V gives CDR1 SQVTM, CDR2 ANQGSEA. The CDR3 protein is CSVEGVGTEAFF. As DNA, the CDR3 is TGCAGCGTTGAAGGCGTTGGTACTGAAGCTTTCTTT. Supplemented by reference TRBV29-1 and TRBJ1-1, the full variable domain reads SAVISQKPSRDICQRGTSLTIQCQVDSQVTMMFWYRQQPGQSLTLIATANQGSEATYESGFVIDKFPISRPNLTFSTLTVSNMSPEDSSIYLCSVEGVGTEAFFGQGTRLTVV.

The chain employs TRBV11-3 and TRBJ1-6; no clear D. V dropped 1 base and J dropped 5 bases, with 6 bases sitting between them. Looked up from germline, CDR1 is SGHNT and CDR2 is YENEEA. The CDR3 is 14 amino acids. CDR3 amino acids: CASSLGRDNSPLHF. The CDR3 nucleotides read TGTGCCAGCAGCTTAGGACGGGATAATTCACCCCTCCACTTT.

This clone occurred once. The V gene is TRBV6-1, the J gene TRBJ1-1, with no clear D. V lost 8 bases and J lost 1, with 14 bases in between. This CDR3 is built from 14 residues. Per germline, CDR1 MNHNS and CDR2 SASEGT. CDR3 residues: CASAVWHSNTEAFF. The CDR3 coding sequence is TGTGCCAGCGCCGTGTGGCATTCGAACACTGAAGCTTTCTTT.

This chain connects TRBV7-3 to TRBJ2-1, with D unclear. The V end was cut by 1 base, the J end by 5 bases, with 6 bases between. Germline V gene data show CDR1 as SGHTA and CDR2 as FQGTGA. The CDR3 loop spans 13 amino acids. CDR3 in amino acids: CASSLSPDNEQFF. The CDR3, as DNA: TGTGCCAGCAGCTTAAGTCCTGACAATGAGCAGTTCTTC. Filled out from reference TRBV7-3 and TRBJ2-1, the complete variable domain reads GAGVSQTPSNKVTEKGKYVELRCDPISGHTALYWYRQSLGQGPEFLIYFQGTGAADDSGLPNDRFFAVRPEGSVSTLKIQRTERGDSAVYLCASSLSPDNEQFFGPGTRLTVL.

The rearrangement uses TRBV6-1 and TRBJ2-7; 7 positions match TRBD2. The CDR3 is made up of 14 amino acids. Looked up from germline, CDR1 is MNHNS and CDR2 is SASEGT. The V gene end was trimmed by 4 bases and the J gene end by 3 bases; junction bases not matched to a gene: 6. CDR3 protein: CASSVRPGGYEQYF. The CDR3 DNA reads TGTGCCAGCAGTGTCCGGCCGGGGGGCTACGAGCAGTACTTC.

Of note for this clone: One junction end does not reproduce the germline sequence, and a read error may be involved. The chain couples TRBV6-1 to TRBJ2-7; the D gene is possibly TRBD1 (6 bases). Germline V gene lookup returns CDR1 MNHNS and CDR2 SASEGT. CDR3 length equals 12 residues. This CDR3 reads CASSAQGDPNAF. In DNA form, the CDR3 reads TGTGCCAGCAGTGCACAGGGAGATCCCAACGCCTTC.

By its share, this clone is medium-sized. This chain links TRBV6-4 with TRBJ2-2; D might be TRBD2 (6 bases). Germline V gene data show CDR1 as MRHNA and CDR2 as SNTAGT. The CDR3 sequence is 15 residues long. With 0 bases removed from V and 1 base from J, the gap between germline ends came to 6 bases. Here the CDR3 reads CASSDSSGNTGELFF. For the CDR3, the DNA is TGTGCCAGCAGTGACTCTAGCGGGAACACCGGGGAGCTGTTTTTT.

The CDR3 DNA follows: TGTGCCAGCAGCAAACTAGCGGGAGGGAACAATGAGCAGTTCTTC. It specifies CASSKLAGGNNEQFF. J is TRBJ2-1 and V is TRBV7-9; 13 positions agree with TRBD2. The ends lost 5 bases at V and 5 bases at J; junction bases unmatched: 3. Germline CDR1 reads SEHNR; CDR2 reads FQNEAQ (reference sequence). CDR3 length: 15 residues.

This chain joins TRBV27 and TRBJ2-7; 8 bases agree with TRBD2. The CDR3 contains 15 residues. After removal of 0 bases from V and 4 bases from J, the junction contained 5 bases not matched to a gene. The V gene's germline CDR1 is MNHEY and CDR2 SMNVEV (reference sequence). This chain's CDR3 is CASSLSRGVAYEQYF. CDR3 coding DNA: TGTGCCAGCAGTTTATCGCGGGGGGTAGCGTACGAGCAGTACTTC.

V usage is TRBV30 and J usage is TRBJ1-4; 8 positions agree with TRBD1. The CDR3 runs to 15 residues. J lost 8 bases, V lost 2 bases, and 10 bases had no gene match. Germline CDR1 and CDR2: GTSNPN and SVGIG (reference sequence). The CDR3 DNA sequence: TGTGCCTGGAGTACCCGGACAGGGAGGAAGGAAAAACTGTTTTTT. As protein: CAWSTRTGRKEKLFF. The full variable domain, with the rest looked up from reference TRBV30 and TRBJ1-4, is SQTIHQWPATLVQPVGSPLSLECTVEGTSNPNLYWYRQAAGRGLQLLFYSVGIGQISSEVPQNLSASRPQDRQFILSSKKLLLSDSGFYLCAWSTRTGRKEKLFFGSGTQLSVL.

This clone was observed a few times. The rearrangement uses TRBV28 and TRBJ2-7, with 11 positions matching TRBD2. Germline assignment: CDR1 MDHEN and CDR2 SYDVKM. The CDR3 is 16 amino acids. Trimming removed 6 bases from V and 2 bases from J; junction bases left unmatched: 9. This CDR3 is CASSSLAGGPAYEQYF. Written as DNA, the CDR3 is TGTGCCAGCAGCTCCCTAGCGGGAGGTCCGGCCTACGAGCAGTACTTC.

This chain uses TRBV7-3 with TRBJ2-7, with 7 bases that match TRBD1. The CDR3 is 13 residues long. Trimming removed 0 bases from V and 11 bases from J; junction bases left unmatched: 7. Germline V lookup: CDR1 SGHTA, CDR2 FQGTGA. The CDR3 region is CASSLTVRGIKYF. CDR3 nucleotide sequence: TGTGCCAGCAGCTTAACGGTCAGGGGGATCAAGTACTTC.

This chain joins TRBV30 and TRBJ2-1; D ambiguous. Trimming took 1 base from V and 5 from J, leaving 6 bases between them. This CDR3 contains 12 residues. The V gene's germline CDR1 is GTSNPN and CDR2 SVGIG (reference sequence). The CDR3 is CAWSASNNEQFF. The CDR3 nucleotides read TGTGCCTGGAGTGCTTCTAACAATGAGCAGTTCTTC.

The chain has TRBV19 and TRBJ1-5; no clear D. Germline V gene data show CDR1 as LNHDA and CDR2 as SQIVND (reference sequence). Trimming left V 3 bases short and J 3 bases short, with 24 bases between. The CDR3 consists of 19 residues. In nucleotides, the CDR3 is TGTGCCAGTAGTATCTGGACTGTTCGACACCCGAAGGACAATCAGCCCCAGCATTTT. Translating it yields CASSIWTVRHPKDNQPQHF.

This clone has only one observation. The chain employs TRBV7-9 and TRBJ2-2; a weak D match, TRBD2 (5 bases). The CDR3 runs 13 residues. Germline CDR1 reads SEHNR; CDR2 reads FQNEAQ (reference sequence). V shed 5 bases and J shed 6 bases, with 10 bases lying between them. CDR3 protein: CASSLAGAGELFF. DNA of the CDR3: TGTGCCAGCAGCCTCGCCGGGGCCGGGGAGCTGTTTTTT.

V and J are TRBV4-2 and TRBJ2-7; 10 nucleotides agree with TRBD2. CDR1 and CDR2 from the germline V gene are LGHNA and YNFKEQ. The length of the CDR3 is 16 residues. The junction had 4 bases not matched to a gene; V was cut back by 0 bases and J by 2 bases. The CDR3 sequence is CASSQDGTSATYEQYF. The CDR3 DNA is TGTGCCAGCAGCCAAGATGGGACTAGCGCGACCTACGAGCAGTACTTC.

The rearrangement joins TRBV18 to TRBJ2-5; no reliable D call. The CDR3 is made up of 12 amino acids. CDR1 and CDR2 (germline): KGHSH, LQKENI. Trimming took off 1 base at V and 4 bases at J, with 4 bases between the two ends. Here the CDR3 DNA reads TGTGCCAGCTCACCACGCAGAGAGACCCAGTACTTC. It translates to CASSPRRETQYF.

The chain employs TRBV5-1 and TRBJ2-2; the D gene is possibly TRBD1 (6 bases). In germline, CDR1 is SGHRS, CDR2 YFSETQ. The CDR3 sequence is 15 residues long. Trimming removed 0 bases at V and 7 bases at J, with 13 bases between. CDR3 nucleotides: TGCGCCAGCAGCTTGGAAAGGCCAGGGGTCGGGGAGCTGTTTTTT. Protein product: CASSLERPGVGELFF.

The rearrangement uses TRBV5-4 and TRBJ2-3; D ambiguous. The V end lost 0 bases, the J end lost 2 bases, and 10 bases lay between the germline ends. Germline V gene sequence: CDR1 SGHNT, CDR2 YYREEE (reference sequence). The CDR3 extends over 15 amino acids. CDR3 coding DNA: TGTGCCAGCAGCTTGGGTGGGCTACCCACAGATACGCAGTATTTT. Its protein product is CASSLGGLPTDTQYF.

This clone is a singleton in its sample. The V and J genes are TRBV29-1 and TRBJ2-3, with 7 positions matching TRBD1. J was trimmed by 4 bases and V by 5 bases; bases with no gene match: 9. CDR1 is SQVTM, CDR2 ANQGSEA, per germline. This CDR3 has 14 amino acids. This CDR3 reads CSVLDRISADTQYF. The CDR3 bases are TGCAGCGTTTTGGACAGGATTAGCGCAGATACGCAGTATTTT.

The CDR3: CASLPRGTGDGELFF. The CDR3 DNA follows: TGTGCCTCACTCCCCCGGGGGACAGGGGACGGGGAGCTGTTTTTT. The chain has TRBV10-3 and TRBJ2-2, with 10 bases aligning to TRBD1. This CDR3 has 15 amino acids. Losses at the gene ends were 11 bases for V and 7 bases for J; bases not matched to a gene: 13. Germline CDR1 is ENHRY and CDR2 is SYGVKD.